The text below deals with one TCR beta chain. Germline CDR1 reads LGHDT; CDR2 reads YNNKEL (reference sequence). V lost 3 bases and J lost 10, with 16 bases in between. This CDR3 has 15 amino acids. Unique molecular identifiers featured in how the TCRbeta library was prepared. TCRdb independently ran MiXCR on the PCR reads; one entry per CDR3 protein. The sample comprises hundreds of thousands of distinct CDR3 sequences, roughly a tenth of which are singletons, and approximately 6.6% rests with the top ten. The data originate from a study of T-cell reconstitution after alpha-beta-depleted transplantation in children.

The source was PBMCs from the stem cell graft donor, collected from the stem cell graft. The origin of this receptor is a human donor who donated a stem cell graft to a child with acute lymphoblastic leukemia. The genes are TRBV3-1 and TRBJ1-6, with D tentatively TRBD1 (6 bases). The CDR3 reads CASSHGGRGGSPLHF. The CDR3 DNA reads TGTGCCAGCAGCCACGGGGGCCGGGGGGGATCACCCCTCCACTTT.